This T cell receptor (beta chain) was retrieved from a study of cytomegalovirus exposure and HLA in healthy donors. General study findings and limits: Accounts indicate the classifier identified cytomegalovirus status with strong specificity and sensitivity.

This CDR3 spans 14 amino acids. Germline CDR1 SGHVS, CDR2 FQNEAQ. Trimming removed 6 bases from V and 1 base from J; junction bases left unmatched: 4. Sequencing was performed with immunoSEQ multiplex PCR; in TCRdb, only in-frame clones are kept and a portion is missing. The data contain tens of thousands of clones, around 95% of them singletons. To note about this clone: As yet, its antigen is unknown.

The chain recombines TRBV7-8 with TRBJ1-1, with 8 bases identical to TRBD1. Sequenced sample: PBMCs. The TCR was taken from a man aged 18-30 years in good health and CMV-seronegative. The CDR3 sequence: CASSYGQGNTEAFF. CDR3 nucleotides: TGTGCCAGCAGTTATGGACAGGGGAACACTGAAGCTTTCTTT.